This T cell receptor beta chain was documented in a study of blood T cell repertoires in COVID-19. The germline V gene has CDR1 SEHNR and CDR2 FQNEAQ (reference sequence). Trimming took 8 bases from V and 9 from J; bases not matched to a gene: 10. This CDR3 is built from 14 residues. Only in-frame clones appear in the TCRdb table, and some are missing; sequencing was by immunoSEQ multiplex PCR. The top ten hold 1% of the sample, which has roughly 340,000 clones, roughly nine tenths seen once. The TCR originated in a man aged 18 to 29 who had recovered from COVID-19. The chain is built from TRBV7-9 and TRBJ2-1, with TRBD1 matching 10 bases. The sequenced sample was PBMCs or T cells enriched from blood (not recorded which). CDR3 nucleotide sequence: TGTGCCAGCCTCTTTGGGACAGGGGAGGTTGAGCAGTTCTTC. Translating it yields CASLFGTGEVEQFF.